The 29 T cell receptor beta chains given below trace back to one sample, sequenced in a study of shared clonotypes between healthy human individuals. Profiling relied on immunoSEQ multiplex PCR, and the TCRdb table lists in-frame clones only, not all of them. The sample lists millions of clones, around nine tenths seen once, with more than 0.12% in the top ten. Sequencing used naive CD4+ T cells sorted from blood. Subset of the sample: CD45RA+ positively selected. The origin of the receptors is a man aged 18 to 29 in good health.

As concerns this clone: In the same sample, other DNA sequences code for this CDR3. V and J are TRBV18 and TRBJ1-4; perhaps TRBD1 as D (5 bases). V was pared by 3 bases and J by 3 bases, with 8 bases between. The CDR3 has 14 amino acids. Germline values: CDR1 KGHSH, CDR2 LQKENI. The CDR3 DNA reads TGTGCCAGCTCACCCGGGACGTCTAATGAAAAACTGTTTTTT. It translates to CASSPGTSNEKLFF.

The chain combines TRBV11-2 with TRBJ1-4; perhaps TRBD1 as D (5 bases). The V end lost 7 bases, the J end lost 4 bases, and 10 bases lay between the germline ends. The CDR3 totals 13 residues. The V gene's germline CDR1 is SGHAT and CDR2 FQNNGV. The CDR3 region has the DNA TGTGCCAGCAAAGTGGGGGTTAATGAAAAACTGTTTTTT. Translating gives CASKVGVNEKLFF.

Here the CDR3 reads CASRSTGSYEQYF. Written as DNA, the CDR3 is TGTGCCAGCAGATCCACAGGTTCCTACGAGCAGTACTTC. V is TRBV6-5 and J is TRBJ2-7, with D tentatively TRBD1 (5 bases). Trimming left V 6 bases short and J 1 base short, with 10 bases between. The CDR3 sequence is 13 residues long. Germline V lookup: CDR1 MNHEY, CDR2 SVGAGI.

This clone occurred once. This chain links TRBV5-1 with TRBJ2-2; D unresolved. Germline V gene sequence: CDR1 SGHRS, CDR2 YFSETQ. This CDR3 has 14 amino acids. Trimming cost V 5 bases and J 0 bases, with 8 bases left between them. The CDR3 spells CASRGNANTGELFF. The CDR3 DNA reads TGCGCCAGCAGGGGGAACGCGAACACCGGGGAGCTGTTTTTT.

V and J are TRBV5-4 and TRBJ1-2; no reliable D call. The V gene lost 0 bases and the J gene lost 3 bases, with 12 bases spanning the gap. This CDR3 spans 15 amino acids. Germline CDR1 is SGHNT and CDR2 is YYREEE (reference sequence). The CDR3 sequence is CASSLDISSDYGYTF. The CDR3 coding sequence is TGTGCCAGCAGCTTGGACATCAGTTCAGACTATGGCTACACCTTC. Full variable domain (outside the CDR3, taken from reference TRBV5-4 and TRBJ1-2): ETGVTQSPTHLIKTRGQQVTLRCSSQSGHNTVSWYQQALGQGPQFIFQYYREEENGRGNFPPRFSGLQFPNYSSELNVNALELDDSALYLCASSLDISSDYGYTFGSGTRLTVV.

V and J are TRBV28 and TRBJ2-1, with D tentatively TRBD2 (6 bases). V was shortened by 8 bases and J by 8 bases, with 22 bases between the two germline ends. The CDR3 consists of 15 residues. Germline assignment: CDR1 MDHEN and CDR2 SYDVKM. DNA for the CDR3: TGTGCCAGCTCCCGGGCGGGGAGTTGGGTCTATGAGCAGTTCTTC. Translating gives CASSRAGSWVYEQFF.

The chain uses TRBV25-1 and TRBJ2-1, with 10 bases matching TRBD2. Trimming cost V 2 bases and J 8 bases; bases outside gene matches: 9. CDR3 length: 16 residues. Germline CDR1 is MGHDK and CDR2 is SYGVNS. This CDR3 is CASSELESSGRDEQFF. CDR3 nucleotide sequence: TGTGCCAGCAGTGAACTTGAGTCTAGCGGGAGAGATGAGCAGTTCTTC. The variable domain in full, completed from reference TRBV25-1 and TRBJ2-1, reads EADIYQTPRYLVIGTGKKITLECSQTMGHDKMYWYQQDPGMELHLIHYSYGVNSTEKGDLSSESTVSRIRTEHFPLTLESARPSHTSQYLCASSELESSGRDEQFFGPGTRLTVL.

This clone was detected a few times. V is TRBV27 and J is TRBJ1-5, with 9 bases that match TRBD1. The germline gives CDR1 MNHEY, CDR2 SMNVEV (reference sequence). V gave up 5 bases and J gave up 7 bases; unmatched junction bases: 6. There are 14 residues in the CDR3. The CDR3 is CASSRTGERQPQHF. In nucleotides, the CDR3 is TGTGCCAGCAGTCGGACAGGGGAGAGACAGCCCCAGCATTTT.

The rearrangement links TRBV5-4 to TRBJ1-6, with TRBD1 as a possible D gene (6 bases). Germline CDR1 and CDR2: SGHNT and YYREEE (reference sequence). Trimming stripped 0 bases from V and 8 bases from J, with 12 bases between. This CDR3 comprises 15 residues. CDR3 residues: CASSLGGDRYSPLHF. DNA for the CDR3: TGTGCCAGCAGCTTGGGGGGTGACAGGTATTCACCCCTCCACTTT.

The rearrangement uses TRBV5-1 and TRBJ2-5, with 9 bases that match TRBD2. The CDR3 loop spans 16 amino acids. Germline loops: CDR1 SGHRS, CDR2 YFSETQ. V was clipped by 1 base and J by 2 bases; unmatched bases: 6. CDR3 bases: TGCGCCAGCAGCTTGTTGGCTAGCGGGAATCAAGAGACCCAGTACTTC. This codes for CASSLLASGNQETQYF.

The chain links TRBV11-2 to TRBJ1-1; 8 nucleotides match TRBD1. This CDR3 spans 17 amino acids. CDR1 is SGHAT, CDR2 FQNNGV, per germline. Trimming took 1 base from V and 1 from J; bases not matched to a gene: 8. Here the CDR3 reads CASSLGVQGARNTEAFF. For the CDR3, the DNA is TGTGCCAGCAGCTTAGGGGTGCAGGGGGCGAGGAACACTGAAGCTTTCTTT.

The rearrangement links TRBV9 to TRBJ2-3; D possibly corresponds to TRBD2 (5 bases). CDR3 length equals 14 residues. CDR1 SGDLS and CDR2 YYNGEE come from the germline V gene. V lost 3 bases to trimming and J lost 2 bases, with 10 bases between them. The DNA of the CDR3 is TGTGCCAGCAGCGCCCTCGGGGACACAGATACGCAGTATTTT. It translates to CASSALGDTDTQYF.

J is TRBJ2-3 and V is TRBV10-2; the D gene is possibly TRBD2 (6 bases). V lost 7 bases and J lost 5, with 13 bases in between. The CDR3 loop spans 13 amino acids. CDR1 is WSHSY, CDR2 SAAADI, per germline. This CDR3 is CASIRLGGDTQYF. In nucleotides, the CDR3 is TGCGCCAGCATAAGACTAGGCGGAGATACGCAGTATTTT.

This chain connects TRBV7-3 to TRBJ2-3; weak D call: TRBD2 (6 bases). Germline V lookup: CDR1 SGHTA, CDR2 FQGTGA. The CDR3 is 14 amino acids. With 5 bases removed from V and 1 base from J, the gap between germline ends came to 10 bases. CDR3 residues: CASSQPGGTDTQYF. As DNA, the CDR3 is TGTGCCAGCAGCCAACCGGGGGGCACAGATACGCAGTATTTT. Looking up the rest from reference TRBV7-3 and TRBJ2-3 gives the full variable domain: GAGVSQTPSNKVTEKGKYVELRCDPISGHTALYWYRQSLGQGPEFLIYFQGTGAADDSGLPNDRFFAVRPEGSVSTLKIQRTERGDSAVYLCASSQPGGTDTQYFGPGTRLTVL.

The rearrangement joins TRBV19 to TRBJ1-4; tentative D call: TRBD1 (5 bases). This CDR3 contains 15 residues. Germline CDR1 LNHDA, CDR2 SQIVND (reference sequence). V was pared by 3 bases and J by 8 bases, with 16 bases between. CDR3: CASSMPGGAEEKLFF. The CDR3 DNA is TGTGCCAGTAGTATGCCGGGGGGAGCGGAGGAAAAACTGTTTTTT. Based on the CDR3 plus reference TRBV19 and TRBJ1-4, the full variable domain is DGGITQSPKYLFRKEGQNVTLSCEQNLNHDAMYWYRQDPGQGLRLIYYSQIVNDFQKGDIAEGYSVSREKKESFPLTVTSAQKNPTAFYLCASSMPGGAEEKLFFGSGTQLSVL.

The J gene is TRBJ2-3, the V gene TRBV6-6, with 9 bases identical to TRBD1. Trimming removed 2 bases from V and 2 bases from J; junction bases left unmatched: 5. Germline CDR1 and CDR2: MNHNY and SVGAGI (reference sequence). This CDR3 is 16 amino acids long. CDR3 sequence: CASSYPRQGDTDTQYF. The CDR3 DNA reads TGTGCCAGCAGTTACCCCAGACAGGGGGACACAGATACGCAGTATTTT.

This chain uses TRBV14 with TRBJ1-2; no firm D call. This CDR3 comprises 14 residues. Germline CDR1 reads SGHDN; CDR2 reads FVKESK. V was cut by 5 bases and J by 8 bases, with 18 bases left in between. Here the CDR3 DNA reads TGTGCCAGCAGCTCCCTTTCTCACGAAGGAGGCTACACCTTC. Its translation: CASSSLSHEGGYTF.

The chain uses TRBV27 and TRBJ2-3; 9 bases fit TRBD2. Germline CDR1 reads MNHEY; CDR2 reads SMNVEV (reference sequence). The CDR3 is 17 residues long. V shed 6 bases, J shed 5 bases, and the junction held 15 bases outside the gene matches. CDR3 coding DNA: TGTGCCAGCAGCCTGGGGCCCGGCGGGGGGGGTTTAGATACGCAGTATTTT. Its protein product is CASSLGPGGGGLDTQYF.

The chain joins TRBV10-3 to TRBJ2-1; D remains ambiguous. The germline V and J ends were trimmed by 2 bases and 6 bases, with 5 bases remaining between them. The CDR3 consists of 12 residues. The germline gives CDR1 ENHRY, CDR2 SYGVKD. The CDR3 bases are TGTGCCATCAGTGAGGTGGGCAATGAGCAGTTCTTC. It yields the protein CAISEVGNEQFF.

The chain is built from TRBV15 and TRBJ1-5; 9 bases map to TRBD1. The CDR3 consists of 17 residues. The germline CDR1 and CDR2 sequences are LNHNV and YYDKDF (reference sequence). V lost 4 bases and J lost 2; bases outside the gene matches: 9. The CDR3 is CATSTWTGDRGNQPQHF. The CDR3 coding sequence is TGTGCCACCAGCACCTGGACAGGGGATAGGGGCAATCAGCCCCAGCATTTT.

The rearrangement uses TRBV27 and TRBJ2-2; tentatively, D is TRBD1 (5 bases). This CDR3 spans 11 amino acids. CDR1 and CDR2 from the germline V gene are MNHEY and SMNVEV (reference sequence). The V gene lost 5 bases and the J gene lost 8 bases, with 6 bases spanning the gap. The CDR3 protein is CASSGAGELFF. The CDR3 bases are TGTGCCAGCAGTGGGGCAGGGGAGCTGTTTTTT.

This chain links TRBV28 with TRBJ1-1; TRBD1 is a possible D gene (6 bases). V was trimmed by 6 bases and J by 1 base, leaving 9 bases between them. CDR3 length: 13 amino acids. The germline V gene has CDR1 MDHEN and CDR2 SYDVKM. CDR3: CASRKQGNTEAFF. Here the CDR3 DNA reads TGTGCCAGCAGGAAACAGGGGAACACTGAAGCTTTCTTT.

The chain uses TRBV2 and TRBJ1-2; weak D call: TRBD1 (6 bases). This CDR3 contains 13 residues. Germline lookup yields CDR1 SNHLY and CDR2 FYNNEI. Trimming left V 9 bases short and J 0 bases short, with 11 bases between. In DNA, the CDR3 is TGTGCCAGAAGACAGGCAGCTAACTATGGCTACACCTTC. It translates to CARRQAANYGYTF.

The gene calls are TRBV20-1 and TRBJ1-2; D is unclear. There are 11 residues in the CDR3. Germline lookup yields CDR1 DFQATT and CDR2 SNEGSKA (reference sequence). The V and J ends lost 3 bases and 6 bases respectively, with 8 bases between them. CDR3 DNA sequence: TGCAGTGCTAGGGGGATTCATGGCTACACCTTC. As protein: CSARGIHGYTF.

The rearrangement joins TRBV30 to TRBJ1-3; the D is unclear. CDR1 is GTSNPN and CDR2 is SVGIG in the germline V gene (reference sequence). V lost 0 bases, J lost 0 bases, and 12 bases lay in between. This CDR3 spans 16 amino acids. The CDR3 region has the DNA TGTGCCTGGAGTGTACATTCAGGCCACTCTGGAAACACCATATATTTT. This codes for CAWSVHSGHSGNTIYF.

This chain connects TRBV25-1 to TRBJ1-4, with D perhaps matching TRBD1 (6 bases). Germline CDR1 and CDR2: MGHDK and SYGVNS. CDR3 length equals 16 residues. V was shortened by 3 bases and J by 0 bases, with 11 bases between the two germline ends. CDR3 loop: CASSDRDITTNEKLFF. CDR3 bases: TGTGCCAGCAGTGATCGGGACATAACAACTAATGAAAAACTGTTTTTT.

The chain carries TRBV28 and TRBJ1-4; D perhaps matches TRBD1 (6 bases). Germline V gene sequence: CDR1 MDHEN, CDR2 SYDVKM. This CDR3 is 20 amino acids long. The germline V and J ends were trimmed by 4 bases and 0 bases, with 24 bases remaining between them. CDR3 in amino acids: CASSSGFSGHPISTNEKLFF. The CDR3 DNA reads as TGTGCCAGCAGTTCAGGGTTCTCGGGACACCCGATTTCAACTAATGAAAAACTGTTTTTT.

This chain links TRBV6-5 with TRBJ2-7; 7 nucleotides align to TRBD1. This CDR3 comprises 12 residues. V shed 7 bases, J shed 6 bases, and the junction held 6 bases outside the gene matches. CDR1 is MNHEY and CDR2 is SVGAGI in the germline V gene. The CDR3 bases are TGTGCCAGCATCGACAGGGTGGGCGAGCAGTACTTC. It specifies CASIDRVGEQYF.

Details on this clone: The same CDR3 arises from other DNA sequences in this sample as well. In nucleotides, the CDR3 is TGCAGCGCCGATACAGGAGGGAACACTGAAGCTTTCTTT. The encoded protein is CSADTGGNTEAFF. V and J are TRBV29-1 and TRBJ1-1, with D possibly matching TRBD1 (5 bases). Germline CDR1 reads SQVTM; CDR2 reads ANQGSEA. V lost 7 bases, J lost 1 base, and 13 bases lay in between. There are 13 residues in the CDR3.